This T cell receptor beta chain was obtained from a study of T cell responses to AZD1222 COVID-19 vaccine. TCRdb's table, derived via immunoSEQ multiplex PCR, lists solely in-frame clones and lacks some. The sample records 140,000 or so clones, about 91% being singletons. A word on this clone: Its antigen is unknown.

Study findings and constraints: With dominance at 160-218 and 743-854, vaccine-associated CD4 TCRs spanned spike.

The CDR3 is made up of 14 amino acids. Germline loops: CDR1 SGHRS, CDR2 YFSETQ. V dropped 4 bases and J dropped 3; count of bases not matched to a gene: 5. The V and J genes are TRBV5-1 and TRBJ1-2; 8 nucleotides match TRBD1. The clonotype originates from an adult in good health. The specimen comprised peripheral blood, sampled on day 0 of AZD1222 vaccination. CDR3 in amino acids: CASSLGTGYYGYTF. The CDR3 bases are TGCGCCAGCAGCCTGGGGACAGGTTACTATGGCTACACCTTC.